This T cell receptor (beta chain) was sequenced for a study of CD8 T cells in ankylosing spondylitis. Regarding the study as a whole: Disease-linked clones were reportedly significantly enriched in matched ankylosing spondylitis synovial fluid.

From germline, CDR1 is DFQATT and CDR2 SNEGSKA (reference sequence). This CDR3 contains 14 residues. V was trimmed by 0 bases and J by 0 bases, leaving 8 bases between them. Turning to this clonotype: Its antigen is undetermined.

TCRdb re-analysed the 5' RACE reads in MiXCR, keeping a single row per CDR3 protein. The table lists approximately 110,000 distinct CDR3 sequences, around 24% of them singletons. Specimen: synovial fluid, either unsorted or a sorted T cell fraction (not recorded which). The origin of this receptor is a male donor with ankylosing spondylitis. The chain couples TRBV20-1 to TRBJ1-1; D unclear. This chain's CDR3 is CSARDIRVNTEAFF. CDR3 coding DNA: TGCAGTGCTAGAGACATTAGGGTGAACACTGAAGCTTTCTTT.